This paragraph reports one T cell receptor beta chain. Authors' processing steps: The authors estimated nucleated cell counts from reference gene primer amplification. Sequencing used immunoSEQ multiplex PCR; TCRdb keeps in-frame clones, though not all of them. V, J and clone size derive from that table, while D and trimming were established from the DNA sequence. The sample lists 100,000 to 150,000 clones, around 79% occurring once. This sample was included in a study of blood T cell repertoires in COVID-19. As for the study in general: Acute and convalescent COVID-19 samples came from the United States, Italy and Spain.

The receptor comes from a man aged 50 or older with acute or convalescent COVID-19. The material sequenced was peripheral blood.

The CDR3 is CASSISGSGADTQYF. The CDR3, as DNA: TGTGCCAGCAGTATCAGCGGGAGTGGGGCAGATACGCAGTATTTT. This chain uses TRBV6-5 with TRBJ2-3, with TRBD2 matching over 8 bases. With 5 bases clipped from V and 4 bases from J, the junction kept 8 bases outside the gene matches. The CDR3 has 15 amino acids. CDR1 and CDR2 (germline): MNHEY, SVGAGI.